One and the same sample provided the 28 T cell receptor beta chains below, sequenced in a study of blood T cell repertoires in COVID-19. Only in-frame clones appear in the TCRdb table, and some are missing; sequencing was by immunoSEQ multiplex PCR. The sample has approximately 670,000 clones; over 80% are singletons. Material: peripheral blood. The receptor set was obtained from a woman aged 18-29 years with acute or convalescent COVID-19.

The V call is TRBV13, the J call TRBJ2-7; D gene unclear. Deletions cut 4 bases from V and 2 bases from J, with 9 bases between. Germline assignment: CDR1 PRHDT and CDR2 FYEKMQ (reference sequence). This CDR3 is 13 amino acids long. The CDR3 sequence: CASSSYSPYEQYF. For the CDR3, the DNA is TGTGCCAGCAGCTCCTATAGCCCCTACGAGCAGTACTTC.

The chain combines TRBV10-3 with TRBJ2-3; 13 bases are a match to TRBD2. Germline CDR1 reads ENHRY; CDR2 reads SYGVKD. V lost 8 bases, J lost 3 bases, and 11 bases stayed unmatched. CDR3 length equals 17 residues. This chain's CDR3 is CAIGGLAGQWGTDTQYF. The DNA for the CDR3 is TGTGCCATCGGGGGACTAGCGGGGCAATGGGGGACAGATACGCAGTATTTT.

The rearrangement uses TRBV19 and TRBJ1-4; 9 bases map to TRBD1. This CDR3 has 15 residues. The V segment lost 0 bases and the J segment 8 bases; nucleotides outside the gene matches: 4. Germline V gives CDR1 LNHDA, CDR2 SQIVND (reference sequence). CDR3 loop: CASSIEGQGWEKLFF. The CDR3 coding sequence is TGTGCCAGTAGTATAGAGGGACAGGGATGGGAAAAACTGTTTTTT.

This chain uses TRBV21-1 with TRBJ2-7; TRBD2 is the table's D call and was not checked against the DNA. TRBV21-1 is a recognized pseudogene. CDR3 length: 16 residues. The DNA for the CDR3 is TGTGCCAGCAGCGAAAGACTAGCGGGGACCTCCTACGAGCAGTACTTC. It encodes CASSERLAGTSYEQYF.

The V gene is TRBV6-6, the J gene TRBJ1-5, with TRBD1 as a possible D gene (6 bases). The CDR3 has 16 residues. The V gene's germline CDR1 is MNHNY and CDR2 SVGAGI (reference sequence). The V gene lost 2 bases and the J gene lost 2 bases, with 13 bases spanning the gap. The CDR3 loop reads CASSYGAGAGNQPQHF. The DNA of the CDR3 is TGTGCCAGCAGTTACGGGGCAGGGGCCGGCAATCAGCCCCAGCATTTT.

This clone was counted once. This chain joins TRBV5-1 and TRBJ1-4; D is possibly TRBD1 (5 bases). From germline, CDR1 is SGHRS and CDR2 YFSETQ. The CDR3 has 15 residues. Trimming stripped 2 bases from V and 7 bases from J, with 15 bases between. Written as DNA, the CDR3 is TGCGCCAGCAGCTTCCTGGGGGGGACGGGTGAAAAACTGTTTTTT. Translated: CASSFLGGTGEKLFF. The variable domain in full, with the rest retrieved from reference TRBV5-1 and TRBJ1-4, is KAGVTQTPRYLIKTRGQQVTLSCSPISGHRSVSWYQQTPGQGLQFLFEYFSETQRNKGNFPGRFSGRQFSNSRSEMNVSTLELGDSALYLCASSFLGGTGEKLFFGSGTQLSVL.

CDR3 region: CASRPGQWDSPLHF. CDR3 coding DNA: TGTGCCAGCAGACCGGGACAGTGGGATTCACCCCTCCACTTT. The chain combines TRBV25-1 with TRBJ1-6; 7 bases agree with TRBD1. This CDR3 comprises 14 residues. V lost 6 bases to trimming and J lost 8 bases; unmatched junction nucleotides: 7. Germline lookup yields CDR1 MGHDK and CDR2 SYGVNS.

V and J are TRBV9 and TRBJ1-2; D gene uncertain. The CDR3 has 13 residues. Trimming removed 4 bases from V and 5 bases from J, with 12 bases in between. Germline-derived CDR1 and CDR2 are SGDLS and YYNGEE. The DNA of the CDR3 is TGTGCCAGCAGCCCAGCTGGGAGTTATGGCTACACCTTC. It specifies CASSPAGSYGYTF.

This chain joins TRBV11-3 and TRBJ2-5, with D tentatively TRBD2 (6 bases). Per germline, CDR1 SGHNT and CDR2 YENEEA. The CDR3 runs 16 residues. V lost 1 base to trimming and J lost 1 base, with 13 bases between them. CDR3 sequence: CASSLGSAGPQETQYF. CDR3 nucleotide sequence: TGTGCCAGCAGCTTAGGTTCGGCGGGGCCCCAAGAGACCCAGTACTTC.

CDR3 DNA sequence: TGTGCCAGCAGCCAATTGGTGACAGGGGCGGAGAAACTGTTTTTT. Its translation: CASSQLVTGAEKLFF. This chain links TRBV3-1 (or the pseudogene TRBV3-2) with TRBJ1-4; TRBD1 matches at 8 bases. Trimming at V came to 2 bases and at J to 11 bases, leaving 10 bases not matched to a gene. The CDR3 spans 15 residues. Germline lookup yields CDR1 LGHDT and CDR2 YNNKEL (reference sequence).

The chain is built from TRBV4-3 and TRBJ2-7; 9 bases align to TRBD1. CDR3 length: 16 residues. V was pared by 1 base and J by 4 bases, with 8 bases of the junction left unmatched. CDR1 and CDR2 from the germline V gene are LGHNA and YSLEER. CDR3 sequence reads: CASSQALDRGFYEQYF. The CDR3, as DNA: TGCGCCAGCAGCCAAGCCCTGGACAGGGGCTTTTACGAGCAGTACTTC.

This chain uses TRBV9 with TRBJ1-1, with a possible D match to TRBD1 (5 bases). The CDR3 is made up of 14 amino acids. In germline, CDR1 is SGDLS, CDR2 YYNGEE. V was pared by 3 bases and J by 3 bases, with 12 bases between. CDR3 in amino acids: CASSAQVSDTEAFF. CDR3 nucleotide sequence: TGTGCCAGCAGCGCACAGGTTTCAGACACTGAAGCTTTCTTT.

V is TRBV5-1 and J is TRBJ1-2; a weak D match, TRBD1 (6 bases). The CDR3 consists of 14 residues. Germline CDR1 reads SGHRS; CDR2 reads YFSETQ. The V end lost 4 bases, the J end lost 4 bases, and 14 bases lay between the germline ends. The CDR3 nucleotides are TGCGCCAGCAGCCCGGAACCACAGGGCTATGGCTACACCTTC. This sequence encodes CASSPEPQGYGYTF.

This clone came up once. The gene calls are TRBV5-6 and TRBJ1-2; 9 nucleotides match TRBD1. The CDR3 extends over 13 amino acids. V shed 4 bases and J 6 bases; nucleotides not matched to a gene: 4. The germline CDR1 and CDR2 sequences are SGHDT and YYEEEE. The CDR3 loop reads CASSIGTGNGYTF. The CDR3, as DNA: TGTGCCAGCAGCATCGGGACAGGGAATGGCTACACCTTC. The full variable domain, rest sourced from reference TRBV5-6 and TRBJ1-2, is DAGVTQSPTHLIKTRGQQVTLRCSPKSGHDTVSWYQQALGQGPQFIFQYYEEEERQRGNFPDRFSGHQFPNYSSELNVNALLLGDSALYLCASSIGTGNGYTFGSGTRLTVV.

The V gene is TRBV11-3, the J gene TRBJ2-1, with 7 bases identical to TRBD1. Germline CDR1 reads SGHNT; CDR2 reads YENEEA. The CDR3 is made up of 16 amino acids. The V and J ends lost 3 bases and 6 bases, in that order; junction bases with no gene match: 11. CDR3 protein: CASSLLRGPEGNEQFF. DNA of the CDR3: TGTGCCAGCAGCTTGCTAAGGGGGCCCGAGGGCAATGAGCAGTTCTTC.

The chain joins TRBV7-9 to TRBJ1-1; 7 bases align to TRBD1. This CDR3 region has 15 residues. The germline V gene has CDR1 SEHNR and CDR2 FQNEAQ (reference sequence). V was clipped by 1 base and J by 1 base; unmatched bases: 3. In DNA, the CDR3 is TGTGCCAGCAGCTTAGTTTACAGGGGGAACACTGAAGCTTTCTTT. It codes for CASSLVYRGNTEAFF.

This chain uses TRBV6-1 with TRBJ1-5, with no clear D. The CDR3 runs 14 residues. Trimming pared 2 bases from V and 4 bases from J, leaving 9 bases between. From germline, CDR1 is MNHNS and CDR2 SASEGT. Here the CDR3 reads CASSERDTNQPQHF. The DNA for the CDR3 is TGTGCCAGCAGTGAACGAGACACAAATCAGCCCCAGCATTTT.

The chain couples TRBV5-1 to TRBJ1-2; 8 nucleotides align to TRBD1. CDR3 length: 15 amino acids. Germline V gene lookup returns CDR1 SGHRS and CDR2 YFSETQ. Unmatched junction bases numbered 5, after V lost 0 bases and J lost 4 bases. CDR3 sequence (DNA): TGCGCCAGCAGCTTGGACCCGGACAGGGCCTATGGCTACACCTTC. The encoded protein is CASSLDPDRAYGYTF.

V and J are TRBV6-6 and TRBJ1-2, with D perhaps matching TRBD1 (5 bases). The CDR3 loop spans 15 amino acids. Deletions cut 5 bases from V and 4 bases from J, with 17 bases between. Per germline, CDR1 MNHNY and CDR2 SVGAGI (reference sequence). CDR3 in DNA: TGTGCCAGCAGTCACCGGGGGACCCCCTCCTATGGCTACACCTTC. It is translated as CASSHRGTPSYGYTF.

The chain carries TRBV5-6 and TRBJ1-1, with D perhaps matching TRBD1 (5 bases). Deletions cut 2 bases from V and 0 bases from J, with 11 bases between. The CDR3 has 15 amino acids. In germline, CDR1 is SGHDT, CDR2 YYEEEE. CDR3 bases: TGTGCCAGCAGCTTCCGCGGGACGATGAACACTGAAGCTTTCTTT. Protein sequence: CASSFRGTMNTEAFF.

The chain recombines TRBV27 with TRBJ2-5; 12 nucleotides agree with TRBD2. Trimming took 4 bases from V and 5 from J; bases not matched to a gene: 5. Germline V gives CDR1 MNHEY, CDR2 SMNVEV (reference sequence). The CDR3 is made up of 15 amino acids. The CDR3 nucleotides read TGTGCCAGCAGTTCCTCTAGCGGGGGGGCGGAGACCCAGTACTTC. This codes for CASSSSSGGAETQYF.

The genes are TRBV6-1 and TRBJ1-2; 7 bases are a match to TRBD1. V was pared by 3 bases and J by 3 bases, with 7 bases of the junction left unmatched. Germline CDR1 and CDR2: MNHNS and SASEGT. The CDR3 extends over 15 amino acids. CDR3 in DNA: TGTGCCAGCAGTGAGGGTAGGGGGCTCGACTATGGCTACACCTTC. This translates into CASSEGRGLDYGYTF.

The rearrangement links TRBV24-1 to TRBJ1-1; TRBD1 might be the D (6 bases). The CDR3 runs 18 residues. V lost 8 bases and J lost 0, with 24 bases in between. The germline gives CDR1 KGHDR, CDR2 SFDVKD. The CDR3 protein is CATIQFKQGPVMNTEAFF. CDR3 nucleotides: TGTGCCACCATCCAATTCAAACAGGGACCTGTCATGAACACTGAAGCTTTCTTT.

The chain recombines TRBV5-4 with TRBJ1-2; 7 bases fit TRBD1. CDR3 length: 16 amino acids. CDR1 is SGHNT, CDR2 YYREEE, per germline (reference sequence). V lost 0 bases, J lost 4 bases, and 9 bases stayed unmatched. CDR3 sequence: CASSLVELQGFYGYTF. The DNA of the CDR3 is TGTGCCAGCAGCTTGGTCGAACTACAGGGGTTCTATGGCTACACCTTC.

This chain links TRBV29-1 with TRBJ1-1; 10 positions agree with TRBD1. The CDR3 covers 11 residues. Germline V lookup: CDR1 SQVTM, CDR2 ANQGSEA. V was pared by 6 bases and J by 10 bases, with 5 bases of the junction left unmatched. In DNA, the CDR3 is TGCAGCGTCCTGACAGGGGGCGTAGCTTTCTTT. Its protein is CSVLTGGVAFF.

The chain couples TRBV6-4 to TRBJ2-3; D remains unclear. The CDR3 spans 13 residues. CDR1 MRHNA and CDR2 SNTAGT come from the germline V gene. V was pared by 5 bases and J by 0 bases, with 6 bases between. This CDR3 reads CASSSSSTDTQYF. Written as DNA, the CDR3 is TGTGCCAGCAGTTCTTCTAGCACAGATACGCAGTATTTT.

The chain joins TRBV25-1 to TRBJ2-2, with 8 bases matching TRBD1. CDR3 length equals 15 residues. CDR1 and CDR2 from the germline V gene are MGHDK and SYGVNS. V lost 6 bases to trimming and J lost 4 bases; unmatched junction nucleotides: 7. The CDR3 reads CASSNQGASTGELFF. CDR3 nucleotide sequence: TGTGCCAGCAGCAACCAGGGGGCGAGCACCGGGGAGCTGTTTTTT.

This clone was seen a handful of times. This CDR3 is CATSDSERYGYTF. Written as DNA, the CDR3 is TGTGCCACCAGTGATTCGGAGAGGTATGGCTACACCTTC. J is TRBJ1-2 and V is TRBV24-1; D unresolved. Germline-derived CDR1 and CDR2 are KGHDR and SFDVKD. V lost 2 bases and J 5 bases, leaving 8 bases between the germline ends. The CDR3 contains 13 residues.